This is a list of T cell receptor beta chains from one sample in a study of blood T cell repertoires in COVID-19. Produced via immunoSEQ multiplex PCR; TCRdb's table is partial and in-frame only. The data hold roughly 160,000 clones, with around 83% observed a single time. The sample comprised peripheral blood. These receptors came from a man over 45 with active or convalescent COVID-19. Each CDR3 is given with its conserved first and last residue. The D gene is left open where the match is weak. Clone sizes are given selectively: once, few, many, or a class where the clone is expanded.

size	J	D	V	DNA	CDR3
.	TRBJ2-7	TRBD2	TRBV6-5	TGTGCCAGCAGCCCGAGTGGACTAGGCTTCTCCGAGCAGTACTTC	CASSPSGLGFSEQYF
once	TRBJ2-3	TRBD2	TRBV5-4	TGTGCCAGCAGTCCCGGGACTACTAGCACAGATACGCAGTATTTT	CASSPGTTSTDTQYF
.	TRBJ2-1	.	TRBV6-5	TGTGCCAGCAGTTCGACAAGAACTTTCTACAATGAGCAGTTCTTC	CASSSTRTFYNEQFF
.	TRBJ1-3	.	TRBV11-2	TGTGCCAGCAGCTTCGCAGGGTACTCTGGAAACACCATATATTTT	CASSFAGYSGNTIYF
.	TRBJ1-5	.	TRBV9	TGTGCCAGCAGCCTCCGACCGACTGATCAGCCCCAGCATTTT	CASSLRPTDQPQHF
.	TRBJ1-4	.	TRBV4-1	TGCGCCAGCAGCCACCCTTTTGAGAAACTGTTTTTT	CASSHPFEKLFF
.	TRBJ2-5	TRBD1	TRBV5-6	TGTGCCAGCAGCTCCACTAGGGGGCGCGGGACCCAGTACTTC	CASSSTRGRGTQYF
.	TRBJ2-7	TRBD1	TRBV6-5	TGTGCCAGCCACCGACAGGGGGCTTACGAGCAGTACTTC	CASHRQGAYEQYF
.	TRBJ1-2	.	TRBV28	TGTGCCAGCAGTTATAAGGAGGTCAGGGGACGCTCTAACTATGGCTACACCTTC	CASSYKEVRGRSNYGYTF
.	TRBJ1-2	.	TRBV14	TGTGCCAGCAGCCAATCATCAGGAACCTATGGCTACACCTTC	CASSQSSGTYGYTF
few	TRBJ1-2	.	TRBV4-2	TGTGCCAGCAGCGACCGGGGAAGGGGACACCTCAGTGGCTACACCTTC	CASSDRGRGHLSGYTF
.	TRBJ1-2	TRBD1	TRBV7-2	TGTGCCAGCAGCTTAACCCGGGACAGCCTAACCCGCTATGGCTACACCTTC	CASSLTRDSLTRYGYTF
.	TRBJ1-1	.	TRBV28	TGTGCCAGCAGTCCCAGAGGGAGTGGTGAAGCTTTCTTT	CASSPRGSGEAFF
once	TRBJ2-3	TRBD2	TRBV9	TGTGCCAGCAGCGTAGCCGGGCTCAGCGGGAGCTCGCAAGATACGCAGTATTTT	CASSVAGLSGSSQDTQYF
.	TRBJ1-2	.	TRBV5-5	TGTGCCAGCAGCTTGGAAGGAGCGCTCTATGGCTACACCTTC	CASSLEGALYGYTF
.	TRBJ1-1	.	TRBV15	TGTGCCACCAGCAGAGTTATGGGGGAGGGTACTGAAGCTTTCTTT	CATSRVMGEGTEAFF
few	TRBJ1-3	TRBD1	TRBV7-2	TGTGCCAGCCGGATCGGGACAGGGAGAAACACCATATATTTT	CASRIGTGRNTIYF
few	TRBJ1-2	.	TRBV7-2	TGTGCCAGCAGCCAGGACAGATCTAACTATGGCTACACCTTC	CASSQDRSNYGYTF
.	TRBJ2-1	TRBD2	TRBV11-2	TGTGCCAGCAGCCGGACTAGCGGGACTTACAATGAGCAGTTCTTC	CASSRTSGTYNEQFF
.	TRBJ2-5	TRBD1	TRBV10-3	TGTGCCATCAGTGGGGGACAGAGAGAGACCCAGTACTTC	CAISGGQRETQYF
.	TRBJ1-2	.	TRBV15	TGTGCCACCAGCAGAGCCCTCGTAAACTATGGCTACACCTTC	CATSRALVNYGYTF
.	TRBJ1-5	.	TRBV7-8	TGTGCCAGCAGCGCAAGTCTTACACCAAGCAATCAGCCCCAGCATTTT	CASSASLTPSNQPQHF
.	TRBJ2-1	.	TRBV9	TGTGCCAGCAGCAGACTAGATACCTACAATGAGCAGTTCTTC	CASSRLDTYNEQFF
.	TRBJ1-6	.	TRBV19	TGTGCCAGTAGACAGGGAAATTTTTCACCCCTCCACTTT	CASRQGNFSPLHF
.	TRBJ1-1	.	TRBV10-3	TGTGCCATTTCCAGGGTGAAGAACACTGAAGCTTTCTTT	CAISRVKNTEAFF
.	TRBJ1-4	.	TRBV6-6	TGTGCCAGCAGTTCCAGGGCCCATGAAAAACTGTTTTTT	CASSSRAHEKLFF
once	TRBJ2-1	TRBD2	TRBV9	TGTGCCAGCAGCGTAGAGGGAGCGGGAGGGATCACTCCCAATGAGCAGTTCTTC	CASSVEGAGGITPNEQFF
.	TRBJ1-2	TRBD1	TRBV6-5	TGTGCCAGCAGTCCCAGTTCAGGGGGCGGGTATGGCTACACCTTC	CASSPSSGGGYGYTF
.	TRBJ2-4	TRBD2	TRBV5-5	TGTGCCAGCAGCTCCGGCGGGGGGGCCGTCAAAAACATTCAGTACTTC	CASSSGGGAVKNIQYF
.	TRBJ1-5	.	TRBV27	TGTGCCAGCAGTTCCCTCACGGGGGGCCGGGATCAGCCCCAGCATTTT	CASSSLTGGRDQPQHF
.	TRBJ2-1	TRBD2	TRBV2	TGTGCCAGCAGAAAACTAGCGGGAGGCACCGCGTATGATGAGCAGTTCTTC	CASRKLAGGTAYDEQFF
.	TRBJ1-1	.	TRBV19	TGTGCCAGTAGTACTGGCGGGGGGACTGAAGCTTTCTTT	CASSTGGGTEAFF
.	TRBJ2-3	.	TRBV4-3	TGCGCCAGCAGCCCCGGGGGGACAGGATTCGATACGCAGTATTTT	CASSPGGTGFDTQYF
few	TRBJ1-2	TRBD1	TRBV24-1	TGTGCCACCAGTGATCCGACCGGGACAGACCTCTATGGCTACACCTTC	CATSDPTGTDLYGYTF
few	TRBJ1-5	.	TRBV10-3	TGTGCCATCAGTGAGGTCGGGGGGGACCAGCCCCAGCATTTT	CAISEVGGDQPQHF
.	TRBJ2-7	.	TRBV29-1	TGCAGCGCCGCGGGGACAGCTTCCACCTACGAGCAGTACTTC	CSAAGTASTYEQYF
.	TRBJ2-1	.	TRBV5-1	TGCGCCAGCAGTATATACAGCAATGAGCAGTTCTTC	CASSIYSNEQFF
.	TRBJ2-3	.	TRBV5-6	TGTGCCAGCAGCTTAAGGGCGGGACGGAGAGATACGCAGTATTTT	CASSLRAGRRDTQYF
.	TRBJ1-1	.	TRBV6-1	TGTGCCAGCAGTTCAGGGTCGAACACTGAAGCTTTCTTT	CASSSGSNTEAFF
.	TRBJ1-5	.	TRBV19	TGTGCCAGTAGTAGAGGCCGGGAGCCCCATTTT	CASSRGREPHF
.	TRBJ1-2	.	TRBV18	TGTGCCAGCTCACCACGCAGGGAGGGTGGCTACACCTTC	CASSPRREGGYTF
.	TRBJ2-3	TRBD2	TRBV19	TGTGCCAGTACCCTTTCGGGAGGGCCGGTAGATACGCAGTATTTT	CASTLSGGPVDTQYF
once	TRBJ2-7	.	TRBV28	TGTGCCAGCCCGTCAACTACGACGAAGACGGTCGACGAGCAGTACTTC	CASPSTTTKTVDEQYF
.	TRBJ1-1	TRBD1	TRBV28	TGTGCCAGCTGTTTAGGGGGACAGGGGCTCACTGAAGCTTTCTTT	CASCLGGQGLTEAFF
once	TRBJ2-5	.	TRBV29-1	TGCAGCGGCGGCGCAGCTCAAGAGACCCAGTACTTC	CSGGAAQETQYF
.	TRBJ1-5	.	TRBV10-3	TGTGCCATCAGCCAAGACAGGAATCAGCCCCAGCATTTT	CAISQDRNQPQHF
.	TRBJ2-5	TRBD1	TRBV6-5	TGTGCCAGCAGTAAACCGGGACAGCAAGAGACCCAGTACTTC	CASSKPGQQETQYF
once	TRBJ2-7	.	TRBV29-1	TGCAGCGTTGCAGGACAGAGCTCCTACGAGCAGTACTTC	CSVAGQSSYEQYF
.	TRBJ1-2	.	TRBV6-5	TGTGCCAGCAGTTCCCTTTTGACAGTTAACTATGGCTACACCTTC	CASSSLLTVNYGYTF
.	TRBJ2-5	TRBD1	TRBV6-4	TGTGCCAGCAGTGACAACAGGGGGACCCAGTACTTC	CASSDNRGTQYF
once	TRBJ1-3	TRBD1	TRBV2	TGTGCCAGCAGTGAAGCACAGGGGCGGAGAGGCACCATATATTTT	CASSEAQGRRGTIYF
few	TRBJ2-2	.	TRBV12-3/TRBV12-4	TGTGCCAGCAGTCCCCGGAGGACCGGGGAGCTGTTTTTT	CASSPRRTGELFF
once	TRBJ2-7	TRBD2	TRBV14	TGTGCCAGCAGCCGATACGCCGGGACTAGGAGTATCGAGCAGTACTTC	CASSRYAGTRSIEQYF
.	TRBJ2-3	TRBD2	TRBV4-1	TGCGCCAGCAGCCAGGGGGGAGTGGGACTAGCTGATCATACGCAGTATTTT	CASSQGGVGLADHTQYF
.	TRBJ2-5	.	TRBV6-5	TGTGCCAGCAGTTCCCGGAGAAACCAAGAGACCCAGTACTTC	CASSSRRNQETQYF